Following are 4 T cell receptor beta chains from one sample sequenced in a study of vaccination effects on CD4 cells after COVID-19 (dated by TCRdb to between 2020 and 2023). Library preparation employed the immunoSEQ multiplex PCR assay. TCRdb took this table from immuneACCESS and kept in-frame rearrangements with V and J called. Such tables lack part of the clones; where checked against another copy, unresolved V genes explain under half of the gap, and the rest is unexplained. The sample table records 20,000 to 25,000 clones; around 67% of these occur just once. Approximately 10% of the sample is held by the ten biggest clonotypes. After around 10 days of culture, CD4+ T cells were isolated with the EasySep CD4+ T cell isolation kit. No antigen is known for these receptors. Sequencing used CD4+ T cells from PBMCs cultured without peptide, obtained before COVID-19 vaccination. These receptors came from a human donor who received a COVID-19 vaccine.

This chain links TRBV10-3 with TRBJ1-1, with D unresolved. The CDR3 spans 13 residues. Trimming took 3 bases from V and 5 from J, leaving 10 bases between them. Per the germline V gene, CDR1 is ENHRY and CDR2 is SYGVKD. The CDR3 region has the DNA TGTGCCATCAGTGAAGGGCGGGGAACTGAAGCTTTCTTT. Translated, it gives CAISEGRGTEAFF.

This chain links TRBV27 with TRBJ2-3, with 9 bases matching TRBD2. The CDR3 runs to 20 residues. Germline V gene sequence: CDR1 MNHEY, CDR2 SMNVEV (reference sequence). The junction had 20 bases not matched to a gene; V was cut back by 5 bases and J by 2 bases. The CDR3 DNA is TGTGCCAGCAGTCCACGTAGTATAGCGGGGGCGCTACCCTCCACAGATACGCAGTATTTT. Translating it yields CASSPRSIAGALPSTDTQYF.

This chain joins TRBV6-6 and TRBJ1-2; D may be TRBD1 (6 bases). The length of the CDR3 is 13 residues. V lost 5 bases and J lost 0, with 7 bases in between. Per germline, CDR1 MNHNY and CDR2 SVGAGI (reference sequence). The CDR3, as DNA: TGTGCCAGCAGTGGACAGTCTAACTATGGCTACACCTTC. Amino acid sequence: CASSGQSNYGYTF.

This chain joins TRBV3-1 (or the pseudogene TRBV3-2) and TRBJ1-4; tentative D call: TRBD1 (5 bases). Trimming left V 1 base short and J 4 bases short, with 10 bases between. The CDR3 extends over 15 amino acids. Germline CDR1 LGHDT, CDR2 YNNKEL (reference sequence). The CDR3 loop is CASSQVGGYNEKLFF. The CDR3 DNA reads as TGTGCCAGCAGCCAAGTTGGGGGGTATAATGAAAAACTGTTTTTT.